The rows below give T cell receptor beta chains drawn from one sample of a study of graft-versus-host responses after intestinal transplantation. No antigens are known for them. Assay: immunoSEQ multiplex PCR; the TCRdb copy retains only in-frame clones and omits some. The repertoire holds tens of thousands of clones, 80% to 90% seen once, with roughly 2.6% in the top ten. This material consisted of unstimulated CD8+ T cells sorted from spleen or lymph node cells, taken before intestinal transplant. These receptor sequences come from a human donor who received an intestinal transplant. Each CDR3 is given with its conserved first and last residue. D genes are given only for firm matches. Clone sizes are given selectively: once, few, many, or a class where the clone is expanded.

once | TRBD1 | TRBJ2-7 | TRBV7-9 | TGTGCCAGCAGCCCGTACTCCGCGACAGGGCGATACGAGCAGTACTTC | CASSPYSATGRYEQYF
few | TRBD1 | TRBJ2-4 | TRBV5-1 | TGCGCCAGCAGCCCGAAGCATTCCGGGACAGGAGTAGGGTACTTC | CASSPKHSGTGVGYF
- | - | TRBJ2-1 | TRBV27 | TGTGCCAGCAGTTTAGAGGCGGAATACAATGAGCAGTTCTTC | CASSLEAEYNEQFF
- | TRBD2 | TRBJ2-1 | TRBV5-1 | TGCGCCAGCAGCTTAGCGGGGGGGGGACCCTACAATGAGCAGTTCTTC | CASSLAGGGPYNEQFF
once | TRBD1 | TRBJ2-2 | TRBV7-6 | TGTGCCAGCAGCTCGATCACAGGGGTAAAGAACACCGGGGAGCTGTTTTTT | CASSSITGVKNTGELFF
- | TRBD1 | TRBJ1-3 | TRBV28 | TGTGCCAGCAGTTTGTCTGCAGGGGGCTCTGGAAACACCATATATTTT | CASSLSAGGSGNTIYF
few | TRBD1 | TRBJ1-2 | TRBV19 | TGTGCCAGTAGTATAAGTTCGGCAGGGGGCGCGGGCTATGGCTACACCTTC | CASSISSAGGAGYGYTF
- | TRBD2 | TRBJ2-3 | TRBV28 | TGTGCCAGCACCGGGGGGGGGCAGCACACAGATACGCAGTATTTT | CASTGGGQHTDTQYF
- | TRBD1 | TRBJ2-7 | TRBV29-1 | TGCAGCGTTATCGGGACAGCCACCTACGAGCAGTACTTC | CSVIGTATYEQYF
- | - | TRBJ1-1 | TRBV29-1 | TGCAGCGCGTTCGGGGGGGTTATCTTGAACACTGAAGCTTTCTTT | CSAFGGVILNTEAFF
- | - | TRBJ1-1 | TRBV11-2 | TGTGCCAGCAGCTTAGAAGGGGGTTGGACTGAAGCTTTCTTT | CASSLEGGWTEAFF
- | - | TRBJ2-1 | TRBV7-3 | TGTGCCAGCAGCTTAAGCCCCGGCTGGGGGCCGAACTACAATGAGCAGTTCTTC | CASSLSPGWGPNYNEQFF
- | TRBD1 | TRBJ1-2 | TRBV27 | TGTGCCAGCAGTTTAGGACAGGGTGCTGGCTACACCTTC | CASSLGQGAGYTF
- | TRBD2 | TRBJ2-7 | TRBV15 | TGTGCCACCAGCTACGGACTAGTCTACGAGCAGTACTTC | CATSYGLVYEQYF
- | TRBD2 | TRBJ2-1 | TRBV10-3 | TGTGCCATCAGTGAAAGCGGGGAGATCAACGAGCAGTTCTTC | CAISESGEINEQFF
- | TRBD1 | TRBJ1-4 | TRBV30 | TGTGCCTGGAGCACCGGGACAGGGGAGGAAAAACTGTTTTTT | CAWSTGTGEEKLFF
- | - | TRBJ2-7 | TRBV5-1 | TGCGCCAGCAGCTTGGGGTCGGGGGGCGGTCAATACGAGCAGTACTTC | CASSLGSGGGQYEQYF
- | TRBD1 | TRBJ1-2 | TRBV13 | TGTGCCAGCAGTTCCGGACAGGGAAATTTCCATGGCTACACCTTC | CASSSGQGNFHGYTF
- | TRBD2 | TRBJ2-3 | TRBV5-1 | TGCGCCAGCAGCCAAGTGGGACTAGCGGGGGGTACGGGCACAGATACGCAGTATTTT | CASSQVGLAGGTGTDTQYF
- | - | TRBJ2-7 | TRBV4-1 | TGCGCCAGCAGCCATTACACCGGGACTGGAGATTACGAGCAGTACTTC | CASSHYTGTGDYEQYF
- | TRBD1 | TRBJ1-2 | TRBV6-1 | TGTGCCAGCAGTGCCCGGGACAGGGGATCATATGGCTACACCTTC | CASSARDRGSYGYTF
- | - | TRBJ2-7 | TRBV7-5 | TGTGCCAGAAGCCTCCCGGGACAGGGCTGCTACGAGCAGTACTTC | CARSLPGQGCYEQYF
- | - | TRBJ2-5 | TRBV7-2 | TGTGCCAGCAGCTTTGTCGGGGGGCGTCCCCAGTACTTC | CASSFVGGRPQYF
few | TRBD2 | TRBJ2-1 | TRBV29-1 | TGCAGCGTCTCGACTAGCGGAGACTACAATGAGCAGTTCTTC | CSVSTSGDYNEQFF
- | TRBD2 | TRBJ2-1 | TRBV10-3 | TGTGCCATCAGTGGGCCCGCTCTAGCGGGGGGACCTAACAATGAGCAGTTCTTC | CAISGPALAGGPNNEQFF
- | - | TRBJ2-7 | TRBV6-1 | TGTGCCAGCAGTGAGATTTCAGGGGCAATCTCCTACGAGCAGTACTTC | CASSEISGAISYEQYF
- | - | TRBJ2-1 | TRBV27 | TGTGCCAGCAGTAGGAGCTCCTACAATGAGCAGTTCTTC | CASSRSSYNEQFF
- | - | TRBJ1-1 | TRBV14 | TGTGCCAGCAGCCAAGTGGAACACCCGGGGACTGAAGCTTTCTTT | CASSQVEHPGTEAFF
- | TRBD2 | TRBJ2-1 | TRBV4-1 | TGCGCCAGCAGCCAAGATAATACGGGAGGGCCATACAATGAGCAGTTCTTC | CASSQDNTGGPYNEQFF
- | - | TRBJ2-7 | TRBV28 | TGTGCCAGCAGTTTATATGGACTCCCTATGAATCCGAGGGAGCAGTACTTC | CASSLYGLPMNPREQYF
- | - | TRBJ2-5 | TRBV28 | TGTGCCAGCAGTCCCGACAGGGAGACCCAGTACTTC | CASSPDRETQYF
- | TRBD1 | TRBJ2-7 | TRBV4-2 | TGTGCCAGCAGCGCAACCGACGGACAGGGCACCGTGGGAAAGTACTTC | CASSATDGQGTVGKYF
- | TRBD2 | TRBJ2-7 | TRBV9 | TGTGCCAGCAGCGTAGGACTCGGGGGGTCCTACGAGCAGTACTTC | CASSVGLGGSYEQYF
- | TRBD1 | TRBJ2-1 | TRBV18 | TGTGCCAGCTCACCCGTCCCGGGACAGGGTTCGGGGCAGTTCTTC | CASSPVPGQGSGQFF
- | - | TRBJ1-1 | TRBV27 | TGTGCCAGCAGTTTCGGGGGGTCCACTGAAGCTTTCTTT | CASSFGGSTEAFF
- | - | TRBJ2-1 | TRBV6-1 | TGTGCCAGCAGTGAACAAACGAGCTCCTACAATGAGCAGTTCTTC | CASSEQTSSYNEQFF
large | - | TRBJ2-7 | TRBV19 | TGTGCCAGTAGTATCTCCAGGGGATACGAGCAGTACTTC | CASSISRGYEQYF
- | - | TRBJ1-6 | TRBV6-1 | TGTGCCAGCACCCCAACAGCCGGTAATTCACCCCTCCACTTT | CASTPTAGNSPLHF
- | - | TRBJ2-7 | TRBV6-5 | TGTGCCAGCAGTTGGGGGTCCGGGGGCTACGAGCAGTACTTC | CASSWGSGGYEQYF
- | TRBD1 | TRBJ1-3 | TRBV27 | TGTGCCAGCAGTTTGGCCGGACAGGGTTTCTCTGGAAACACCATATATTTT | CASSLAGQGFSGNTIYF
- | TRBD1 | TRBJ2-1 | TRBV11-1 | TGTGCCAGCAGCGCATCCGGGACAGGGACGGGTGAGCAGTTCTTC | CASSASGTGTGEQFF
- | - | TRBJ2-7 | TRBV28 | TGTGCCAGCAGTTTCGAAGGGGGCTCCTACGAGCAGTACTTC | CASSFEGGSYEQYF
- | - | TRBJ2-7 | TRBV11-2 | TGTGCCAGCAGCTCGACAATTGTCGAGCAGTACTTC | CASSSTIVEQYF
- | - | TRBJ1-5 | TRBV19 | TGTGCCAGTAGGGCCCGGGGTAGTCAGCCCCAGCATTTT | CASRARGSQPQHF
- | - | TRBJ2-2 | TRBV10-3 | TGTGCCATCAGTGATCTGGGGCCGCCTTCGAACACCGGGGAGCTGTTTTTT | CAISDLGPPSNTGELFF
- | TRBD1 | TRBJ2-5 | TRBV10-3 | TGTGCCATCAGCACGACAGGGGGTTTTGGGACCCAGTACTTC | CAISTTGGFGTQYF
- | - | TRBJ2-1 | TRBV6-1 | TGTGCCAGCAGCGGTCAGGAGGCCTCCCCCAATGAGCAGTTCTTC | CASSGQEASPNEQFF
- | - | TRBJ2-5 | TRBV21-1 | TGTGCCAGCAGGGAGGCGGGACAGGGTGGGGAGACCCAGTACTTC | CASREAGQGGETQYF
- | - | TRBJ2-7 | TRBV5-6 | TGTGCCAGCAGCTTAGCGGGCCGGGCCTACGAGCAGTACTTC | CASSLAGRAYEQYF
- | TRBD2 | TRBJ2-2 | TRBV19 | TGTGCCAGTACCCCGGGACTAGCGACCGGGGAGCTGTTTTTT | CASTPGLATGELFF
- | - | TRBJ1-4 | TRBV2 | TGTGCCAGCAGTGAAGGAGCAACTAATGAAAAACTGTTTTTT | CASSEGATNEKLFF
- | TRBD1 | TRBJ2-6 | TRBV28 | TGTGCCAGCAGTTTAGGGGGGGACAGGGACTTCTCTGGGGCCAACGTCCTGACTTTC | CASSLGGDRDFSGANVLTF
once | - | TRBJ2-2 | TRBV28 | TGTGCCAGCAGTTTGGAGGACCCCACCGGGGAGCTGTTTTTT | CASSLEDPTGELFF
- | TRBD2 | TRBJ2-3 | TRBV9 | TGTGCCAGCAGCGTAAACGTAGCGGGGGGGCAGGAAGATACGCAGTATTTT | CASSVNVAGGQEDTQYF
once | TRBD2 | TRBJ2-7 | TRBV19 | TGTGCCAGTAGTATTTATCTAGCGGGCTCCTACGAGCAGTACTTC | CASSIYLAGSYEQYF